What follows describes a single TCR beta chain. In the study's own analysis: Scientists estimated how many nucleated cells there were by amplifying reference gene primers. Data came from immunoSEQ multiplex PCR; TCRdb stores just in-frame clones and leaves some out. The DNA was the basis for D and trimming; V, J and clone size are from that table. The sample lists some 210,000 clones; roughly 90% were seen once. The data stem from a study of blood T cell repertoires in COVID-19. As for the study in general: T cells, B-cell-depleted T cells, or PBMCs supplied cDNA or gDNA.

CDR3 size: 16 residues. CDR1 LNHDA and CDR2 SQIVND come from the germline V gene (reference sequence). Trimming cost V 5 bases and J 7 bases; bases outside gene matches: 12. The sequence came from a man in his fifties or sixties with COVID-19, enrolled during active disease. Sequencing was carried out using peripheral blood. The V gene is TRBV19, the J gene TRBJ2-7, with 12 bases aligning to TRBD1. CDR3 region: CASSDPGQGAYKEQYF. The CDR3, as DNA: TGTGCCAGTAGTGATCCGGGACAGGGGGCCTACAAAGAGCAGTACTTC. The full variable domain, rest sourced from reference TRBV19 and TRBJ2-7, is DGGITQSPKYLFRKEGQNVTLSCEQNLNHDAMYWYRQDPGQGLRLIYYSQIVNDFQKGDIAEGYSVSREKKESFPLTVTSAQKNPTAFYLCASSDPGQGAYKEQYFGPGTRLTVT.